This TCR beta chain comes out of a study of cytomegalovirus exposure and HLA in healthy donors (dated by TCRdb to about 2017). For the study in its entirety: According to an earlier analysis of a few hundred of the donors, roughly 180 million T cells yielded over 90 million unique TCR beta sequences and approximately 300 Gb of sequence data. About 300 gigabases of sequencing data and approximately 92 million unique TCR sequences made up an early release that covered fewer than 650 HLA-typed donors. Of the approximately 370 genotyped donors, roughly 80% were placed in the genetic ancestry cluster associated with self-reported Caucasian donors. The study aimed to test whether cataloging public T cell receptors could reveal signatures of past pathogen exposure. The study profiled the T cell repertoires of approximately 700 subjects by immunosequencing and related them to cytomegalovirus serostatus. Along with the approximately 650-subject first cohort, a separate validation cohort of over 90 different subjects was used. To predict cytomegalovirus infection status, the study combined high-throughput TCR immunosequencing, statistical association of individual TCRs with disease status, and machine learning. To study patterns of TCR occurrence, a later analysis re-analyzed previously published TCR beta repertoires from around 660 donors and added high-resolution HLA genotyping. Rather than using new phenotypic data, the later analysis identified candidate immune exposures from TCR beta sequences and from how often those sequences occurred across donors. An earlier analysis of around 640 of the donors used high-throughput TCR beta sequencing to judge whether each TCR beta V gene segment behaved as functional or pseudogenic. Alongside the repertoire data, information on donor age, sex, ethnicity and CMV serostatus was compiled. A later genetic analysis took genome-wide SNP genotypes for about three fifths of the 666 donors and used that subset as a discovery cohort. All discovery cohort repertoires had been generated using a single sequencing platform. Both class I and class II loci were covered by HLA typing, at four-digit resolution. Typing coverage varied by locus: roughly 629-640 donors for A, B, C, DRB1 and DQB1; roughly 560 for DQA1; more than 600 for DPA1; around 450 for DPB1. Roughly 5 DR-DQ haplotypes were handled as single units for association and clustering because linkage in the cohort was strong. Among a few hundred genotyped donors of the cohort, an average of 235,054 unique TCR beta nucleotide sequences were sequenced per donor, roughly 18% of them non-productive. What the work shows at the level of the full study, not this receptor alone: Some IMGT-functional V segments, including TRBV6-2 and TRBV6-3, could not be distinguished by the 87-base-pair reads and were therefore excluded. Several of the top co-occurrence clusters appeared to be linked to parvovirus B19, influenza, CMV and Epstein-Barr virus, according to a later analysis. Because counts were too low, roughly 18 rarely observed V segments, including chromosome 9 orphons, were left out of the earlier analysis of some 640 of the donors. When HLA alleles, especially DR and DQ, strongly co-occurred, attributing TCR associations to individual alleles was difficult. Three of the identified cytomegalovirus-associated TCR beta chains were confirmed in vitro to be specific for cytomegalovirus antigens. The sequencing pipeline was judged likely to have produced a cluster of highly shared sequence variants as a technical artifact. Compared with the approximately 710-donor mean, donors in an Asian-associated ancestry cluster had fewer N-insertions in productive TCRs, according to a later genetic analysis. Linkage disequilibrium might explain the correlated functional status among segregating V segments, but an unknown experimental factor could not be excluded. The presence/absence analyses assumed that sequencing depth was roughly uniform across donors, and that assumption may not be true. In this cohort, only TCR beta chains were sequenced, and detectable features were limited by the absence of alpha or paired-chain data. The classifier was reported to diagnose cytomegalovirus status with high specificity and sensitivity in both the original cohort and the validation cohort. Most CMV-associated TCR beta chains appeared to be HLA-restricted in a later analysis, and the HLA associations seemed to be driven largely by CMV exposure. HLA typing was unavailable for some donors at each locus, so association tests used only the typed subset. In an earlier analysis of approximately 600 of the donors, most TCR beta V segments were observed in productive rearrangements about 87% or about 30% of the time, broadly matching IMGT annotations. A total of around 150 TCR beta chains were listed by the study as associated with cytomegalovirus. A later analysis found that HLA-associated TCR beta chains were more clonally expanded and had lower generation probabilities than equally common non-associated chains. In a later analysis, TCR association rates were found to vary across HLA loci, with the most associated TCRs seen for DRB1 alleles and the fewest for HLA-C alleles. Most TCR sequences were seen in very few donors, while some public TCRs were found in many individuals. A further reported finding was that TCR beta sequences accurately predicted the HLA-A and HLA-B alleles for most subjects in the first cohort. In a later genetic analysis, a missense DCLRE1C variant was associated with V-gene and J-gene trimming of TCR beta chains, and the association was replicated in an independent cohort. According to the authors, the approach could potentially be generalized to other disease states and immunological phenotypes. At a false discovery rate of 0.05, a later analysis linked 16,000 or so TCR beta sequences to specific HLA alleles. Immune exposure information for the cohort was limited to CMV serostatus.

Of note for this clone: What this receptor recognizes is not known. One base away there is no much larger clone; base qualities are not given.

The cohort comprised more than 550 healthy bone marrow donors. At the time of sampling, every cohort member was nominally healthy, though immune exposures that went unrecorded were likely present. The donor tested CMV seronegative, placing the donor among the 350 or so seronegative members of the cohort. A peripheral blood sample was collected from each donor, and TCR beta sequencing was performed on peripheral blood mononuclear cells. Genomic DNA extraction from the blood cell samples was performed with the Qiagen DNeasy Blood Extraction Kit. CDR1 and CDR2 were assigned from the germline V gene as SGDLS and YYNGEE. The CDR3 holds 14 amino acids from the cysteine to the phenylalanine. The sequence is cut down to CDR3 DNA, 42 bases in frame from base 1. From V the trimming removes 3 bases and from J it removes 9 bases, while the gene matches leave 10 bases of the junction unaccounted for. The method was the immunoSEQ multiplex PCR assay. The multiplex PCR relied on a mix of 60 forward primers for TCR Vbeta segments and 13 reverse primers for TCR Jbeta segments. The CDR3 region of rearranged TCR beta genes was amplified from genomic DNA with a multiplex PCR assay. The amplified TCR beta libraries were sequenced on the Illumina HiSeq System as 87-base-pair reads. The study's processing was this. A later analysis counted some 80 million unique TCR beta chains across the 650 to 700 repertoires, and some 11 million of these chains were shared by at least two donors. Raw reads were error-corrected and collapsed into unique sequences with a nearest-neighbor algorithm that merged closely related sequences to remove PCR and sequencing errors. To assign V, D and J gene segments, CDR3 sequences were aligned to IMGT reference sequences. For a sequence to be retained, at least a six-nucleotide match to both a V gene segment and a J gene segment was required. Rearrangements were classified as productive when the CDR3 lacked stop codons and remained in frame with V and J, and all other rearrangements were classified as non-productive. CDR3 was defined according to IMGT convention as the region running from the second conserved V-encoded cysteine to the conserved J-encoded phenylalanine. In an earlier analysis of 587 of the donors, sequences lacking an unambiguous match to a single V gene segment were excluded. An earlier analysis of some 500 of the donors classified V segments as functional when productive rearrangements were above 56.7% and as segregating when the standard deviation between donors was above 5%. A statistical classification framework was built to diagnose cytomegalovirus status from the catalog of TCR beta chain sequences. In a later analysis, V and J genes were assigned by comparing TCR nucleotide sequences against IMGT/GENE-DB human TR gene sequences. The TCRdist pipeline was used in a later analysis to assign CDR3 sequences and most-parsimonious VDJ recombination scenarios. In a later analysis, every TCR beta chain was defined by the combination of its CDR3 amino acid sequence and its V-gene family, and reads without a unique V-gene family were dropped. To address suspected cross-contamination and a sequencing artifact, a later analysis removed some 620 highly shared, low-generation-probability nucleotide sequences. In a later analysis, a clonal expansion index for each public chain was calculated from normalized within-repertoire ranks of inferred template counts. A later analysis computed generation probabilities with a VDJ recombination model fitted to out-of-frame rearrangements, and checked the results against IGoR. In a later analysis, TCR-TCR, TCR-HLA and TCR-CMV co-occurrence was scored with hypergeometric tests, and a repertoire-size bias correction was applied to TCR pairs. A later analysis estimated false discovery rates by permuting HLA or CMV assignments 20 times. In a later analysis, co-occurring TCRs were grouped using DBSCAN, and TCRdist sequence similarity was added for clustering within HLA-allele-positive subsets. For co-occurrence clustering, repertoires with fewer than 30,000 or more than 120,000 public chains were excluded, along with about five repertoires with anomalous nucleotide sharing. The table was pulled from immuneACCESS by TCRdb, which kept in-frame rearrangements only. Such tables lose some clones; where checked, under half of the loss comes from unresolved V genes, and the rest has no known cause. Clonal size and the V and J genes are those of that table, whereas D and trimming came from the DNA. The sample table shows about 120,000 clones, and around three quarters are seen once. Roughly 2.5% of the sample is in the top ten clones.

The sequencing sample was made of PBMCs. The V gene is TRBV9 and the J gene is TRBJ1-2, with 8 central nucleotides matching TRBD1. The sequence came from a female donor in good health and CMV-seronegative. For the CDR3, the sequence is CASSARTGTFSYTF. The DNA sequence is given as TGTGCCAGCAGCGCACGGACAGGGACCTTCAGCTACACCTTC.